The entry that follows covers one TCR beta chain sequence. Its target is not known. The junction had 6 bases not matched to a gene; V was cut back by 3 bases and J by 3 bases. CDR3 length equals 15 residues. Germline assignment: CDR1 SGHRS and CDR2 YFSETQ. The sample belongs to a study of cytomegalovirus exposure and HLA in healthy donors. Study-wide background: Unique TCR beta sequences numbering some 120 million came from around 180 million T cells in an earlier analysis.

General observations from the study: Rarity characterized most TCR sequences, yet some public TCRs appeared in many donors. Association with HLA alleles at 0.05 false discovery rate was found for roughly 17,000 TCR beta sequences in a later analysis. Across donors, presence/absence analyses took sequencing depth to be roughly uniform.

PCR employed 60 Vbeta and 13 Jbeta primers. Sequenced by immunoSEQ multiplex PCR; TCRdb stores in-frame clones only, minus some. The sample lists fewer than 180,000 clones; approximately 85% were seen once. The V call is TRBV5-1, the J call TRBJ1-2; TRBD1 matches 9 bases. Sequencing was carried out using PBMCs. The clonotype comes from a man aged 45-60 years in good health and CMV-seropositive. CDR3 DNA: TGCGCCAGCAGCTCCGGGACAGGGTGGGACTATGGCTACACCTTC. Protein sequence: CASSSGTGWDYGYTF. The full variable domain, completed using reference TRBV5-1 and TRBJ1-2, is KAGVTQTPRYLIKTRGQQVTLSCSPISGHRSVSWYQQTPGQGLQFLFEYFSETQRNKGNFPGRFSGRQFSNSRSEMNVSTLELGDSALYLCASSSGTGWDYGYTFGSGTRLTVV.